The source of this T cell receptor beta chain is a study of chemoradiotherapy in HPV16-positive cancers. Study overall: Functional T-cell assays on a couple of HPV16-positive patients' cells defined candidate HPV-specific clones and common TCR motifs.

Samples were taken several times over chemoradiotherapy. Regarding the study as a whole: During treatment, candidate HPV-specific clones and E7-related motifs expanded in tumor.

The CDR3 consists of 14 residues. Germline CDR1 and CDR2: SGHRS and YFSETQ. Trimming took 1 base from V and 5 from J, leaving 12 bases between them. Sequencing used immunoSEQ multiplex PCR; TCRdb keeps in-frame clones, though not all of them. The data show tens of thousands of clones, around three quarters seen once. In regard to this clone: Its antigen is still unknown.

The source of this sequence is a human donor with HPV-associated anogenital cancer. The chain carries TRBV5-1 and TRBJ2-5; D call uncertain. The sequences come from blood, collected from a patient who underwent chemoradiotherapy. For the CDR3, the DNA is TGCGCCAGCAGCTTGAATACAGTAGGGGAGACCCAGTACTTC. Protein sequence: CASSLNTVGETQYF.